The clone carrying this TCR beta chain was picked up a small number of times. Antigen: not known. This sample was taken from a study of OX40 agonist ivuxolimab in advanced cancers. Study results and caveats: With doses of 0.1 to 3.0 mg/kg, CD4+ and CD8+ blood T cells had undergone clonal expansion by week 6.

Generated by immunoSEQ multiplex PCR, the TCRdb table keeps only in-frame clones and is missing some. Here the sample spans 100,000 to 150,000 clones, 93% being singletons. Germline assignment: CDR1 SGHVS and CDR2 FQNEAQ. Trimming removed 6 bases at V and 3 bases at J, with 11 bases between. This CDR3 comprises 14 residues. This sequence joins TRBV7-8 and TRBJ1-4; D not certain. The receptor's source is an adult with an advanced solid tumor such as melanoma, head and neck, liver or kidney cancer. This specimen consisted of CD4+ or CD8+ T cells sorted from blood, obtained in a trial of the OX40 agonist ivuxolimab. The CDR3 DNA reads TGTGCCAGCAGTTCAGGATACCCTAATGAAAAACTGTTTTTT. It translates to CASSSGYPNEKLFF.